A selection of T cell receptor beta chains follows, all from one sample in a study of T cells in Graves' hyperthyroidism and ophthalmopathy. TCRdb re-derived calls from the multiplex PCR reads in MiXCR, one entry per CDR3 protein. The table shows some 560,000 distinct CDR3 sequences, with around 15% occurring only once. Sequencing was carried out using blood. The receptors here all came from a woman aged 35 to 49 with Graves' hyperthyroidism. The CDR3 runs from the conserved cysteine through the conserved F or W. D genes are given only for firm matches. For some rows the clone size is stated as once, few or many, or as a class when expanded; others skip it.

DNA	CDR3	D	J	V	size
TGCAGCGTTGAATGGGGGGCCACAGATACGCAGTATTTT	CSVEWGATDTQYF	NA	TRBJ2-3	TRBV29-1	many
TGTGCCAGCAGCGGGGGGGATGAGCAGTTCTTC	CASSGGDEQFF	TRBD2	TRBJ2-1	TRBV7-2	many
TGTGCCAGCAGTCCCCAAGGAGAGTCGAGCTCCTACAATGAGCAGTTCTTC	CASSPQGESSSYNEQFF	NA	TRBJ2-1	TRBV12-3/TRBV12-4	NA
TGCGCCAGCAGCTTGGCCGATGGGTGGGAGCAGTACTTC	CASSLADGWEQYF	NA	TRBJ2-7	TRBV5-1	many
TGCAGTGCAACGAAGCGGGGAGAGGCCTACGAGCAGTACTTC	CSATKRGEAYEQYF	TRBD2	TRBJ2-7	TRBV20-1	many
TGTGCCAGCAGTTCCCCCGGGACAGGGCGGCTCTATGGCTACACCTTC	CASSSPGTGRLYGYTF	TRBD1	TRBJ1-2	TRBV12-3/TRBV12-4	many
TGTGCCACCAGAGGGACTAGCCACCTGTCGGGCACCGGGGAGCTGTTTTTT	CATRGTSHLSGTGELFF	TRBD2	TRBJ2-2	TRBV24-1	NA
TGCAGTGCTAGAAGGCAGATAGCCCAAGAGACCCAGTACTTC	CSARRQIAQETQYF	NA	TRBJ2-5	TRBV20-1	many
TGCAGTGCTAGACCCGGACTAGCGGAGGGCTACGAGCAGTACTTC	CSARPGLAEGYEQYF	TRBD2	TRBJ2-7	TRBV20-1	few
TGTGCCAGCAGTTCCTGGGTCACGGAGCCCTCACCCCTCCACTTT	CASSSWVTEPSPLHF	NA	TRBJ1-6	TRBV28	many
TGTGCCAGCAGCTCACCCCGCCGGACTAGCGGGAACTACGAGCAGTACTTC	CASSSPRRTSGNYEQYF	TRBD2	TRBJ2-7	TRBV5-8	many
TGTGCCACCAGTGATGGGGGACAGGGGCTCAACAATGAGCAGTTCTTC	CATSDGGQGLNNEQFF	TRBD1	TRBJ2-1	TRBV24-1	few
TGTGCCAGCAGTTTGAGGCTAGCTGCCTACAATGAGCAGTTCTTC	CASSLRLAAYNEQFF	NA	TRBJ2-1	TRBV12-3/TRBV12-4	many
TGTGCCAGCAGTAGATCGACAGCGAACACTGAAGCTTTCTTT	CASSRSTANTEAFF	NA	TRBJ1-1	TRBV27	NA
TGTGCCACCAGTTCAGAGATACCTCAAGAGACCCAGTACTTC	CATSSEIPQETQYF	NA	TRBJ2-5	TRBV24-1	many
TGCGCCAGCACAAGCGGGAGGGCCGGGAATACGCAGTATTTT	CASTSGRAGNTQYF	TRBD2	TRBJ2-3	TRBV5-1	many
TGTGCAACAGCCCGCGATAGCACAGATACGCAGTATTTT	CATARDSTDTQYF	NA	TRBJ2-3	TRBV12-3/TRBV12-4	many
TGTGCCAGCAGCCCAGGGACAGGGGACCCTAGCGGGAGAGGTAATGAGCAGTTCTTC	CASSPGTGDPSGRGNEQFF	NA	TRBJ2-1	TRBV9	NA
TGTGCCAGCGGAGAGGGTCGATCCTACGATGAGCAGTTCTTC	CASGEGRSYDEQFF	NA	TRBJ2-1	TRBV6-1	NA
TGCAGCGTTGCCCCCCGGCTAGCGGGGAATGAGCAGTTCTTC	CSVAPRLAGNEQFF	TRBD2	TRBJ2-1	TRBV29-1	NA
TGTGCCTGTGCCGTGTACAATGAGCAGTTCTTC	CACAVYNEQFF	NA	TRBJ2-1	TRBV2	many
TGCAGCGCGGACGACAGGAACACTGAAGCTTTCTTT	CSADDRNTEAFF	NA	TRBJ1-1	TRBV29-1	many
TGTGCCTGGAGACCAGGGGGCGGGGGCCAGCCCCAGCATTTT	CAWRPGGGGQPQHF	TRBD1	TRBJ1-5	TRBV30	many
TGTGCCTGGATCCCAAGCAGCAACTATGGCTACACCTTC	CAWIPSSNYGYTF	NA	TRBJ1-2	TRBV30	many
TGTGCCAGCAGCGGTCAGGACACAGGGGATGAGCAGTTCTTC	CASSGQDTGDEQFF	TRBD1	TRBJ2-1	TRBV7-2	once
TGTGCCAGCAGCCCGACGGGACTAGTCAAGTATGAGCAGTTCTTC	CASSPTGLVKYEQFF	TRBD2	TRBJ2-1	TRBV4-2	NA
TGTGCCAGCAGCTTAGATCGGACAGGGGTCTATGGCTACACCTTC	CASSLDRTGVYGYTF	TRBD1	TRBJ1-2	TRBV11-2	many
TGCGCCAGCAGCCCGGCGGACATTTCCCGGCCAGCTTTCTTT	CASSPADISRPAFF	NA	TRBJ1-1	TRBV5-1	many
TGTGCCAGCAGTTCCCCACCCGGACTACAATCCTACGAGCAGTACTTC	CASSSPPGLQSYEQYF	NA	TRBJ2-7	TRBV28	many
TGCAGTGGGGGCAAGGGACTAGCGGGCCCCCCAGATACGCAGTATTTT	CSGGKGLAGPPDTQYF	TRBD2	TRBJ2-3	TRBV29-1	NA
TGTGCCAGCAGTGAACAGGGGGGTACGCAGTATTTT	CASSEQGGTQYF	TRBD1	TRBJ2-3	TRBV11-2	few
TGTGCCAGCCTAGCCGGACTTCTGTTCGTCTCAGATACGCAGTATTTT	CASLAGLLFVSDTQYF	NA	TRBJ2-3	TRBV2	many
TGTGCCAGCAGCTTGGATTTCGACCAGGAAAAACTGTTTTTT	CASSLDFDQEKLFF	NA	TRBJ1-4	TRBV7-9	few
TGTGCCAGCAGCGACGGGACAAGAGAGAATAGCAATCAGCCCCAGCATTTT	CASSDGTRENSNQPQHF	NA	TRBJ1-5	TRBV5-6	few
TGTGCCAGCAGTTCCTTTTTCGGGACTAATACAGATACGCAGTATTTT	CASSSFFGTNTDTQYF	TRBD2	TRBJ2-3	TRBV28	many
TGCGCCAGCAGCTTCAGGGGGCAGGAGAGCGAGCAGTACTTC	CASSFRGQESEQYF	TRBD1	TRBJ2-7	TRBV5-1	NA
TGTGCCAGCAGTTTGAGTAGCGGGCAGGGAGATACGCAGTATTTT	CASSLSSGQGDTQYF	TRBD2	TRBJ2-3	TRBV12-3/TRBV12-4	many
TGTGCCAGCTCACCACCGGGAGAGGGCCATCAGCCCCAGCATTTT	CASSPPGEGHQPQHF	NA	TRBJ1-5	TRBV18	many
TGTGCCAGCAGCGACACTGACCGGGACCCCCACACCGGGGAGCTGTTTTTT	CASSDTDRDPHTGELFF	NA	TRBJ2-2	TRBV7-2	few
TGTGCCAGCAGCTCCCCAGATAACACTGAAGCTTTCTTT	CASSSPDNTEAFF	NA	TRBJ1-1	TRBV13	many
TGCGCCAGCAGCCCGAGTAGCACTACCTACGAGCAGTACTTC	CASSPSSTTYEQYF	NA	TRBJ2-7	TRBV5-1	few
TGTGCCAGCAGTCCGTACAGGGTAGATACGCAGTATTTT	CASSPYRVDTQYF	NA	TRBJ2-3	TRBV28	many
TGTGCCAGCATAGGGACTAGCGACAATGAGCAGTTCTTC	CASIGTSDNEQFF	TRBD2	TRBJ2-1	TRBV2	many
TGTGCCAGCACCCATCGGGGGGCTCTGGATACGCAGTATTTT	CASTHRGALDTQYF	NA	TRBJ2-3	TRBV9	NA
TGTGCCAGCTCATCGACAGGGAGGACTGAAGCTTTCTTT	CASSSTGRTEAFF	TRBD1	TRBJ1-1	TRBV11-3	many
TGTGCCAGCACCATACGGACTAGCGCGAGCGGGGAGCTGTTTTTT	CASTIRTSASGELFF	TRBD2	TRBJ2-2	TRBV6-1	NA
TGTGCCAGCAGTTCCGCGGCGGTTGCCTCGCCCCAGCATTTT	CASSSAAVASPQHF	NA	TRBJ1-5	TRBV27	many
TGTGCCACCAAGGGAGCTCCCTACGAGCAGTACTTC	CATKGAPYEQYF	NA	TRBJ2-7	TRBV27	NA
TGTGCCAGCAGACCTCAGTTCAGCTCTGGAAACACCATATATTTT	CASRPQFSSGNTIYF	NA	TRBJ1-3	TRBV13	NA
TGTGCCAGCAGCTCCACTTTACAGGGCTCTGAAGCTTTCTTT	CASSSTLQGSEAFF	NA	TRBJ1-1	TRBV7-9	NA
TGTGCCAGCAGTTTGTCCGGGGGGTCCACTGAAGCTTTCTTT	CASSLSGGSTEAFF	NA	TRBJ1-1	TRBV28	many
TGTGCCAGCAGCCATCCCACTGGTGGTGAGCAGTTCTTC	CASSHPTGGEQFF	NA	TRBJ2-1	TRBV7-2	NA
TGCGCCAGCAGCGTAGTGGATGGCGAGCAGTACTTC	CASSVVDGEQYF	NA	TRBJ2-7	TRBV5-1	few
TGTGCCAGCAGGACCCCGGGGGGGCGAGCTTTCTTT	CASRTPGGRAFF	NA	TRBJ1-1	TRBV12-3/TRBV12-4	many
TGTGCCAGCAGCCCGCAGCGGGAAATTGGCACAGATACGCAGTATTTT	CASSPQREIGTDTQYF	TRBD2	TRBJ2-3	TRBV3-1	many
TGTGCCAGCAGCCAGACCGGGACAGGGGGTAATGGCTACACCTTC	CASSQTGTGGNGYTF	TRBD1	TRBJ1-2	TRBV7-8	many
TGTGCCAGCAGTTTACTGGGGGGCGAGAGATACTACGAGCAGTACTTC	CASSLLGGERYYEQYF	NA	TRBJ2-7	TRBV28	NA
TGTGCCAGCAGTTTAAGGGGAGACAGCGCAGATACGCAGTATTTT	CASSLRGDSADTQYF	NA	TRBJ2-3	TRBV12-3/TRBV12-4	many
TGCAGTGCAACCCCGAGGGACAGGGGGCGATTGGATACGCAGTATTTT	CSATPRDRGRLDTQYF	TRBD1	TRBJ2-3	TRBV20-1	many